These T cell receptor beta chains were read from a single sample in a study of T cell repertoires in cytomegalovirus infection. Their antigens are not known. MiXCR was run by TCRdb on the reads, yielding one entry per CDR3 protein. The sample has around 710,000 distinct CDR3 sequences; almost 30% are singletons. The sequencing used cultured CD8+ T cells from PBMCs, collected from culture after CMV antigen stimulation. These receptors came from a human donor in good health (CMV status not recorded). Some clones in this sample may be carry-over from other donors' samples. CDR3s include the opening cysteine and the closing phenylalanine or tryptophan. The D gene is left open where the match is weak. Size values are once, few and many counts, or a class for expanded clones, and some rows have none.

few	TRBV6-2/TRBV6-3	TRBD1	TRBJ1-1	TGTGCCAGCAGTTACTCGGGACAGCAGAACACTGAAGCTTTCTTT	CASSYSGQQNTEAFF
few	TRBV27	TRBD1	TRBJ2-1	TGTGCCAGCAGTTGGACCGGGACAGGGGTATGGAATGAGCAGTTCTTC	CASSWTGTGVWNEQFF
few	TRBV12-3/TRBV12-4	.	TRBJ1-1	TGTGCCAGCAGTTTAGGGAACTTTGAAGCTTTCTTT	CASSLGNFEAFF
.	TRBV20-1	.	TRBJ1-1	TGCAGTGCTAGTCCCGGGGGCCTTTTGAACACTGAAGCTTTCTTT	CSASPGGLLNTEAFF
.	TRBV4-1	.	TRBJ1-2	TGCGCCAGCAGCCAAGATCCTCAACTAGGGGGCTACACCTTC	CASSQDPQLGGYTF
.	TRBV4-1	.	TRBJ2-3	TGCGCCAGCAGCCATCCTAGCTCAGATACGCAGTATTTT	CASSHPSSDTQYF
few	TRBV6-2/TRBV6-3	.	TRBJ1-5	TGTGCCAGCAACTGGGGGGGGAATCAGCCCCAGCATTTT	CASNWGGNQPQHF
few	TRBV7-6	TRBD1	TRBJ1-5	TGTGCCAGCAGCTTAAGCACAGGGGGCAAGAATCAGCCCCAGCATTTT	CASSLSTGGKNQPQHF
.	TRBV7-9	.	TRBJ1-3	TGTGCCAGCAGCTTCGGGGAGAGAATTGGAAACACCATATATTTT	CASSFGERIGNTIYF
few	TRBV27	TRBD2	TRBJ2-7	TGTGCCAGCAGTACCCAAGCGGGGGCCCTCCTAGGGCAGTACTTC	CASSTQAGALLGQYF
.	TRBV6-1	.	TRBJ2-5	TGTGCCACCCAGGTTGTGGAGACCCAGTACTTC	CATQVVETQYF
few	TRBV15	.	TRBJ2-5	TGTGCCACCAGCAGAGATCGAGGTAAAGAGACCCAGTACTTC	CATSRDRGKETQYF
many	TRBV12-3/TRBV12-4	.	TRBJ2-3	TGTGCCAGCAGTTTCGGCGGGGGCCAGGATACGCAGTATTTT	CASSFGGGQDTQYF
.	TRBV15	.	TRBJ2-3	TGTGCCACCAGCAGACAGGGTTGGGGGCCAGATACGCAGTATTTT	CATSRQGWGPDTQYF
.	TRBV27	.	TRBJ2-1	TGTGCCAGCAGTTTGGGCTCCGGAAGGGTCAATGATCAGTTCTTC	CASSLGSGRVNDQFF
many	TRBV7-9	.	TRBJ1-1	TGTGCCAGCAGCTTAGCGGACAGTTCGCCGATGAACACTGAAGCTTTCTTT	CASSLADSSPMNTEAFF
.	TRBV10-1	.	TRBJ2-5	TGCGCCAGCAGTGAGTCTGTAGGGCCAGAACGGTTAGAGACCCAGTACTTC	CASSESVGPERLETQYF
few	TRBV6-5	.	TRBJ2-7	TGTGCCAGCAGTTACTCCTCGGCCTACGAGCAGTACTTC	CASSYSSAYEQYF
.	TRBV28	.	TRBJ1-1	TGTGCCAGCAGCCGGAGCACAGGGAACACTGAAGCTTTCTTT	CASSRSTGNTEAFF
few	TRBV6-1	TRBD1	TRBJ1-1	TGTGCCAGCAGTGACAGGGGGCACACTGAAGCTTTCTTT	CASSDRGHTEAFF
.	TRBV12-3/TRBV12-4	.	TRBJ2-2	TGTGCCAGCAGTTTGAGTTTGGGGCAGGACTGGACCGGGGAGCTGTTTTTT	CASSLSLGQDWTGELFF
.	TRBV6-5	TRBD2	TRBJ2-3	TGTGCCAGCAGTCCATCGTGGACTAGCGGGGCCACAGATACGCAGTATTTT	CASSPSWTSGATDTQYF
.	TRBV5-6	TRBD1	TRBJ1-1	TGTGCCAGCAGCGGGACAGGGTACAAGAACACTGAAGCTTTCTTT	CASSGTGYKNTEAFF
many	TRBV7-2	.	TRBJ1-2	TGTGCCAGCAGCTTAGTCCAGGTCAATGGCTACACCTTC	CASSLVQVNGYTF
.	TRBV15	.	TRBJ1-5	TGTGCCACCAGCAGAGATGGGGAGAGCAATCAGCCCCAGCATTTT	CATSRDGESNQPQHF
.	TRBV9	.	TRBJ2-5	TGTGCCAGCAGCCCTTGGGGGGGGCGAGAGACCCAGTACTTC	CASSPWGGRETQYF
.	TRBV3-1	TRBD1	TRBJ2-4	TGTGCCAGCAGCCAAGACCCAGGGGGCGGAAACATTCAGTACTTC	CASSQDPGGGNIQYF
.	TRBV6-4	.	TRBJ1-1	TGTGCCAGCAGTGTGGTTCCACAGGAACCCTACAATGAAGCTTTCTTT	CASSVVPQEPYNEAFF
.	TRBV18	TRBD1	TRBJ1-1	TGTGCCAGCTCACCAATACAGGGGGGGAACACTGAAGCTTTCTTT	CASSPIQGGNTEAFF
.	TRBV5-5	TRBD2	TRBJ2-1	TGTGCCAGCAGCTTGTTGCTAGCGGCATACAATGAGCAGTTCTTC	CASSLLLAAYNEQFF
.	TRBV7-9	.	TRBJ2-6	TGTGCCAGCAGCTTAGAGGGGGAAGGGGCCAACGTCCTGACTTTC	CASSLEGEGANVLTF
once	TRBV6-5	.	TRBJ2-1	TGTGCCAGCAGTCCGGCCCGAAATGAGCAGTTCTTC	CASSPARNEQFF
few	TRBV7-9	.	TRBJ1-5	TGTGCCAGCAGCTTTTTGGGCCTGCCCCAGCATTTT	CASSFLGLPQHF
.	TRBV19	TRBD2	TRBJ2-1	TGTGCCAGTAGTAAACTAGCGGGGGGGCCGCATGAGCAGTTCTTC	CASSKLAGGPHEQFF
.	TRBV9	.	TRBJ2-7	TGTGCCAGCAGCGTCGCCGACACTCCATTCTACGAGCAGTACTTC	CASSVADTPFYEQYF
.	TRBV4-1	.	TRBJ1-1	TGCGCCAGCAGCCAAATTGGGACATACCCCGGGACTGAAGCTTTCTTT	CASSQIGTYPGTEAFF
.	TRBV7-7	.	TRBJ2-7	TGTGCTAGCAGCTTAACTTGGGGAAGTATGGACGAGCAGTACTTC	CASSLTWGSMDEQYF
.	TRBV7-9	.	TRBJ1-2	TGTGCCAGCGGCTTAGATTACTATGGCTACACCTTC	CASGLDYYGYTF
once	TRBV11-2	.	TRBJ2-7	TGTGCCAGCAGCTCTCTAGCGAATTACGAGCAGTACTTC	CASSSLANYEQYF
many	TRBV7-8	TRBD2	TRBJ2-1	TGTGCCAGCAGCTACTCCACGCGACTAGCGGCCCATCGAAGGAGCTCCTACAATGAGCAGTTCTTC	CASSYSTRLAAHRRSSYNEQFF
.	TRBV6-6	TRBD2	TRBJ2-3	TGTGCCAGCAGTTACTCCACCGGGACAGACTTTGGACTAGCGGGGGACACGAACACAGATACGCAGTATTTT	CASSYSTGTDFGLAGDTNTDTQYF
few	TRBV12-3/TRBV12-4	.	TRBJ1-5	TGTGCCAGCAGTTTGGCAGGGACCAGCAATCAGCCCCAGCATTTT	CASSLAGTSNQPQHF
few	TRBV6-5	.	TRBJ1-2	TGTGCCAGCTTTCATAACTATGGCTACACCTTC	CASFHNYGYTF
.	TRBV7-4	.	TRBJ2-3	TGTGCCTCCGGATCTATAACAGATACGCAGTATTTT	CASGSITDTQYF
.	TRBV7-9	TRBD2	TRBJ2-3	TGTGCCAGCAGCCTTACTAGCGGGCCTACAGATACGCAGTATTTT	CASSLTSGPTDTQYF
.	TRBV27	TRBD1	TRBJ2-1	TGTGCCAGCATACGGGACAGGGGCCGCCAAGAGCAGTTCTTC	CASIRDRGRQEQFF